Each of the 4 T cell receptor beta chains below was sequenced from the same sample in a study of persistence of HIV-infected CD4 T cells. The immunoSEQ assay was version 4, run in survey mode. Libraries were prepared by immunoSEQ multiplex PCR; TCRdb keeps only in-frame clonotypes and omits some of them. This table has 25,000 to 35,000 clones, less than 75% appearing once. No cognate antigen is known for these TCRs. Cells were stimulated with overlapping HIV-1 Gag 15-mer peptides. Sorting selected CD4+ T cells upregulating both CD40 ligand and CD69. Sequenced material: CD4+ T cells sorted from PBMCs after approximately 18-hour stimulation, taken from a patient who received antiretroviral therapy. These TCRs come from an adult man with HIV who was CMV-seropositive.

The V gene is TRBV24-1, the J gene TRBJ2-1; 10 nucleotides agree with TRBD1. V trimming: 4 bases; J trimming: 5 bases; junction bases outside the gene matches: 4. Looked up from germline, CDR1 is KGHDR and CDR2 is SFDVKD. This CDR3 contains 15 residues. CDR3 residues: CATSDPGTGDNEQFF. CDR3 sequence (DNA): TGTGCCACCAGTGACCCCGGGACAGGGGACAATGAGCAGTTCTTC.

This chain connects TRBV11-3 to TRBJ2-7; TRBD1 matches at 7 bases. Germline V gene data show CDR1 as SGHNT and CDR2 as YENEEA. This CDR3 has 13 amino acids. Trimming took 4 bases from V and 3 from J; bases not matched to a gene: 3. Written as DNA, the CDR3 is TGTGCCAGCAGCTACGACAGGGACTACGAGCAGTACTTC. Amino acids: CASSYDRDYEQYF.

This chain links TRBV6-5 with TRBJ1-6, with D possibly TRBD1 on 5 matching bases. Germline values: CDR1 MNHEY, CDR2 SVGAGI. The CDR3 length is 15 residues. Trimming left V 0 bases short and J 12 bases short, with 15 bases between. CDR3 nucleotides: TGTGCCAGCAGTTACTCGATGACAGTGGGAGGACCCCTCCACTTT. Its protein product is CASSYSMTVGGPLHF.

The chain carries TRBV5-1 and TRBJ1-1; D gene uncertain. CDR1 SGHRS and CDR2 YFSETQ come from the germline V gene. The CDR3 length is 17 residues. Trimming took 0 bases from V and 3 from J, leaving 18 bases between them. CDR3 protein: CASSLVGKREVDTEAFF. The DNA for the CDR3 is TGCGCCAGCAGCTTGGTTGGAAAGAGGGAAGTCGACACTGAAGCTTTCTTT.